The clone carrying this T cell receptor beta chain was seen a few times. Its target is unknown. The data originate from a study of OX40 agonist ivuxolimab in advanced cancers. V lost 4 bases and J lost 0; bases outside the gene matches: 8. Germline CDR1 reads LGHNA; CDR2 reads YNFKEQ. The CDR3 has 17 amino acids. Overall study findings and caveats: Among the lowest peripheral clonal expansion occurred in 0.1-3.0 mg/kg partial responders.

Profiled with immunoSEQ multiplex PCR; TCRdb holds only in-frame clones, not every one. The sample shows approximately 57,000 clones, 75% to 90% of them seen only once. Individuals having autoimmune disease history or systemic immunosuppression were not enrolled. The rearrangement uses TRBV4-2 and TRBJ2-1, with TRBD2 identical over 8 bases. The sample in question was CD4+ or CD8+ T cells sorted from blood, obtained in a trial of the OX40 agonist ivuxolimab. The clonotype comes from an adult with an advanced solid tumor such as melanoma, head and neck, liver or kidney cancer. CDR3 nucleotides: TGTGCCAGCAGCCCGAGGGCTAGCGGGTTCTCCTACAATGAGCAGTTCTTC. Residues: CASSPRASGFSYNEQFF.